These 3 T cell receptor beta chains originate from one sample sequenced in a study of cytomegalovirus exposure and HLA in healthy donors. Researchers ran the PCR with 60 Vbeta and 13 Jbeta primers. The assay was immunoSEQ multiplex PCR, and TCRdb's table has in-frame clones only and misses some. This repertoire shows around 94,000 clones, approximately 80% found once; its top ten account for roughly 9.6%. The sequencing sample was made of PBMCs. These receptors were collected from a male donor in good health and CMV-seropositive.

The J gene is TRBJ2-5, the V gene TRBV29-1, with D unresolved. CDR3 size: 12 residues. Deletions cut 3 bases from V and 2 bases from J, with 7 bases between. Per the germline V gene, CDR1 is SQVTM and CDR2 is ANQGSEA. CDR3 in amino acids: CSVDRPQETQYF. For the CDR3, the DNA is TGCAGCGTTGACAGGCCGCAAGAGACCCAGTACTTC. Supplemented by reference TRBV29-1 and TRBJ2-5, the full variable domain reads SAVISQKPSRDICQRGTSLTIQCQVDSQVTMMFWYRQQPGQSLTLIATANQGSEATYESGFVIDKFPISRPNLTFSTLTVSNMSPEDSSIYLCSVDRPQETQYFGPGTRLLVL.

The chain has TRBV7-6 and TRBJ2-7; D is perhaps TRBD1 (8 bases). The V end was cut by 6 bases, the J end by 6 bases, with 18 bases between. Germline V gives CDR1 SGHVS, CDR2 FNYEAQ. The CDR3 contains 14 residues. CDR3: CASSRVTGGGEQYF. For the CDR3, the DNA is TGTGCCAGCAGTCGGGTCACAGGGGGGGGCGAGCAGTACTTC. Based on the CDR3 plus reference TRBV7-6 and TRBJ2-7, the full variable domain is GAGVSQSPRYKVTKRGQDVALRCDPISGHVSLYWYRQALGQGPEFLTYFNYEAQQDKSGLPNDRFSAERPEGSISTLTIQRTEQRDSAMYRCASSRVTGGGEQYFGPGTRLTVT.

In its sample, this clone was seen once. The chain is built from TRBV11-2 and TRBJ2-7; perhaps TRBD2 as D (6 bases). V gave up 1 base and J gave up 3 bases, with 13 bases separating them. The germline gives CDR1 SGHAT, CDR2 FQNNGV. The CDR3 is 15 residues long. The chain's CDR3 is CASSLGMGGNYEQYF. CDR3 coding DNA: TGTGCCAGCAGCTTAGGGATGGGAGGTAACTACGAGCAGTACTTC.